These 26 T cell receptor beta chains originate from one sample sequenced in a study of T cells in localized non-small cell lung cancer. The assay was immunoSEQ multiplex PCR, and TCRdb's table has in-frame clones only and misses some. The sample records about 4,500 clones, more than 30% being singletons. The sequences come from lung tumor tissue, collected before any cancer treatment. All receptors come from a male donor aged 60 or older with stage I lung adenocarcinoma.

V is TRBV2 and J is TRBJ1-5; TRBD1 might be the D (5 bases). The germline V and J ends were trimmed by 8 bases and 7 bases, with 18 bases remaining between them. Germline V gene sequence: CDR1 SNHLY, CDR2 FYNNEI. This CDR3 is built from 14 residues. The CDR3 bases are TGTGCCAGCTCCGACAGTACCTTAGGGCAGCCCCAGCATTTT. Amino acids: CASSDSTLGQPQHF.

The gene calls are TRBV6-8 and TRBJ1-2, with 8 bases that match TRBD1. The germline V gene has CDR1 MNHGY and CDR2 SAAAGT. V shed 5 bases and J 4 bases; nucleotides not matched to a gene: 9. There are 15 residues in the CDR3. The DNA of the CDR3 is TGTGCCAGCAGTAATGGCCAGGGGGCCGGCTATGGCTACACCTTC. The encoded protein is CASSNGQGAGYGYTF.

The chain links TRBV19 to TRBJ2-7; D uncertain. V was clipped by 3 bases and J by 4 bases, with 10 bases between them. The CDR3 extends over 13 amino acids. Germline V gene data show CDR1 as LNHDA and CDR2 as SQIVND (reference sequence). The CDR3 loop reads CASSIDGLYEQYF. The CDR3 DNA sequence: TGTGCCAGTAGTATTGACGGTTTATACGAGCAGTACTTC.

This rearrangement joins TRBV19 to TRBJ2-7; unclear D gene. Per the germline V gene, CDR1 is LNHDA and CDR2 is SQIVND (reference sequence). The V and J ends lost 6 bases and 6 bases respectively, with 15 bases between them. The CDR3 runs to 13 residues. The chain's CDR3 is CASRHSQDGEQYF. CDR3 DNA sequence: TGTGCCAGTAGGCACAGTCAGGACGGCGAGCAGTACTTC.

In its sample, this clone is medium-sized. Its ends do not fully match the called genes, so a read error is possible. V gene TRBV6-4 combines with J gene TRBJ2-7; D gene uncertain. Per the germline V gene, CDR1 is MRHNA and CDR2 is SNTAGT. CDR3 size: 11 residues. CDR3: CAISDGYEQYF. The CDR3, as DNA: TGTGCCATCAGTGACGGCTACGAGCAGTACTTC.

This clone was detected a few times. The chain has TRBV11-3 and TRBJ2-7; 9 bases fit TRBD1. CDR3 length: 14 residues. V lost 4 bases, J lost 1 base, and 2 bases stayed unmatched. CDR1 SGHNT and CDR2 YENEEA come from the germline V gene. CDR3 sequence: CASSYRGPSYEQYF. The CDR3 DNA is TGTGCCAGCAGCTACAGGGGGCCATCCTACGAGCAGTACTTC.

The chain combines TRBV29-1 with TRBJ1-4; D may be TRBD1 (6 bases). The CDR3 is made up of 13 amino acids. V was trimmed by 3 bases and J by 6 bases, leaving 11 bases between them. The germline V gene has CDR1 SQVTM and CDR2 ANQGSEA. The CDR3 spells CSVEAGADEKLFF. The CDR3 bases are TGCAGCGTTGAGGCGGGGGCAGATGAAAAACTGTTTTTT.

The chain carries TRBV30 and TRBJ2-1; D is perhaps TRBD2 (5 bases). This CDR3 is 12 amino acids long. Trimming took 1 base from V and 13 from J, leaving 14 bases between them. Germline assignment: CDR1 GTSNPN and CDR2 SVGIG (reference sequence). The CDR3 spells CAWSGAVGIQFF. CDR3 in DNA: TGTGCCTGGAGTGGAGCCGTCGGGATCCAGTTCTTC.

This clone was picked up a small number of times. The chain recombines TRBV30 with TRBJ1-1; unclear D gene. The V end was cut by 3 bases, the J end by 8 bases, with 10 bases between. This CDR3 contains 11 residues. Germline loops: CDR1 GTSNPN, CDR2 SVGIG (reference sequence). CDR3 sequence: CAWRVRAEAFF. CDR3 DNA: TGTGCCTGGAGAGTCCGGGCCGAAGCTTTCTTT.

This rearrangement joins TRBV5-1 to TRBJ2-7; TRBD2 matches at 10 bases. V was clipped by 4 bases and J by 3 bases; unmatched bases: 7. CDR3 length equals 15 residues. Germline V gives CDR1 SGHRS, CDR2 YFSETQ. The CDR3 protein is CASSPSGGAFYEQYF. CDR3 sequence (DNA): TGCGCCAGCAGCCCCAGCGGGGGGGCCTTCTACGAGCAGTACTTC.

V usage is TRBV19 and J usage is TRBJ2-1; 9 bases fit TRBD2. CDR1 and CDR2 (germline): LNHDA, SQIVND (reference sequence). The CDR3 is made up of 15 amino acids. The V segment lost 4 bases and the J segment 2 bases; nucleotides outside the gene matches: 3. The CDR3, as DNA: TGTGCCAGTAGTACGGCGGGGGGGCCCTACAATGAGCAGTTCTTC. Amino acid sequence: CASSTAGGPYNEQFF.

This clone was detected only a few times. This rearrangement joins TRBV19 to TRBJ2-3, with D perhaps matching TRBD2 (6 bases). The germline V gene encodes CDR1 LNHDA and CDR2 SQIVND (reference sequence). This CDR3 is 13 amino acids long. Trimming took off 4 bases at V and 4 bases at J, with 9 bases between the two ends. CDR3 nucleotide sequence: TGTGCCAGTAGTAGGGGGGTCCCAGATACGCAGTATTTT. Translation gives CASSRGVPDTQYF.

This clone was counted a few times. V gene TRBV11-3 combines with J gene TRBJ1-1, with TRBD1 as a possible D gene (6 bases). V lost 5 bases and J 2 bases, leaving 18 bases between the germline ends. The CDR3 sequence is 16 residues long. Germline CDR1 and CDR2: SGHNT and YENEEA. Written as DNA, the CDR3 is TGTGCCAGCAGCCACCTTGCCGGGACACCTAACACTGAAGCTTTCTTT. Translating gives CASSHLAGTPNTEAFF.

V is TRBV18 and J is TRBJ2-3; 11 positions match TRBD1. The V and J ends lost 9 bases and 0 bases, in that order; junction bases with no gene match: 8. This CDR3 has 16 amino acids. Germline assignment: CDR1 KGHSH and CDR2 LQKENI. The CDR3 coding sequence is TGTGCCAGTGGACAGGGGGCAACATCGAGCACAGATACGCAGTATTTT. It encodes CASGQGATSSTDTQYF.

The CDR3 nucleotides are TGTGCCAGCAAGCCTAGCGGGGGACCGAACATTCAGTACTTC. It specifies CASKPSGGPNIQYF. The chain uses TRBV6-8 and TRBJ2-4, with 10 bases aligning to TRBD2. After removal of 7 bases from V and 7 bases from J, the junction contained 7 bases not matched to a gene. This CDR3 is 14 amino acids long. CDR1 is MNHGY and CDR2 is SAAAGT in the germline V gene.

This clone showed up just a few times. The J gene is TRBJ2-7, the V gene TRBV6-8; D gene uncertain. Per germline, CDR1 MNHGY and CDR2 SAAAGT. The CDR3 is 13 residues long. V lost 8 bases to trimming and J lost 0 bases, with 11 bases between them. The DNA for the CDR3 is TGTGCCAGCCACCTATCTAGCTCCTACGAGCAGTACTTC. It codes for CASHLSSSYEQYF.

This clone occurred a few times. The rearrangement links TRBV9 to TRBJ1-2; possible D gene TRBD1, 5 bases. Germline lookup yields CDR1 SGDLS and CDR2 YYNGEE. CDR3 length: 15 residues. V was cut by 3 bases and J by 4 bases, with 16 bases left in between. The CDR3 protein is CASSGDGYFGYGYTF. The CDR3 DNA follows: TGTGCCAGCAGCGGGGACGGTTATTTCGGCTATGGCTACACCTTC.

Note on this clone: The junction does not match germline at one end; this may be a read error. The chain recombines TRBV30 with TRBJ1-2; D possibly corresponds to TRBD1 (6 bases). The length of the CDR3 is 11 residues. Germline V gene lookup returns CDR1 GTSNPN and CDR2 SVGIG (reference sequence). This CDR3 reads CAWSVQDSLSF. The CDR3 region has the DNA TGTGCCTGGAGTGTACAGGACAGCCTTTCCTTC.

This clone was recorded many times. DNA for the CDR3: TGTGCCAGCACCATTGGGGTGTCTCAGCCCCAGCATTTT. This encodes CASTIGVSQPQHF. This chain connects TRBV12-5 to TRBJ1-5; no clear D gene. From germline, CDR1 is LGHNT and CDR2 FRNRAP. The CDR3 sequence is 13 residues long. The full variable domain, rest sourced from reference TRBV12-5 and TRBJ1-5, is DARVTQTPRHKVTEMGQEVTMRCQPILGHNTVFWYRQTMMQGLELLAYFRNRAPLDDSGMPKDRFSAEMPDATLATLKIQPSEPRDSAVYFCASTIGVSQPQHFGDGTRLSIL.

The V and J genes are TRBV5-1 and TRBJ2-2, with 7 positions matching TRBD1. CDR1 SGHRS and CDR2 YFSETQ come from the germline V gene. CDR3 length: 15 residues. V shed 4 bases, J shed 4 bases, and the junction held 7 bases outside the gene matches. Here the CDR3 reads CASSGTGDGTGELFF. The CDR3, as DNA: TGCGCCAGCAGCGGTACAGGGGACGGCACCGGGGAGCTGTTTTTT.

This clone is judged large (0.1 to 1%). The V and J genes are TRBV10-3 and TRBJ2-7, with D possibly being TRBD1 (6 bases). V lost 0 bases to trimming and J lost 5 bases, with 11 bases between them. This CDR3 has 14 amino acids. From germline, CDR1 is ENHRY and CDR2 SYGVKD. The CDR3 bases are TGTGCCATCAGTGAGTCTCAGGGGACCAACGAGCAGTACTTC. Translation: CAISESQGTNEQYF.

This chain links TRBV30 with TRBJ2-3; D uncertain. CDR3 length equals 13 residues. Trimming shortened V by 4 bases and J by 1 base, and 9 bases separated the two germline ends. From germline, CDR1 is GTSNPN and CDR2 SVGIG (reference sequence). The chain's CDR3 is CAWNRAGTDTQYF. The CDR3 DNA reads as TGTGCCTGGAATAGGGCTGGCACAGATACGCAGTATTTT.

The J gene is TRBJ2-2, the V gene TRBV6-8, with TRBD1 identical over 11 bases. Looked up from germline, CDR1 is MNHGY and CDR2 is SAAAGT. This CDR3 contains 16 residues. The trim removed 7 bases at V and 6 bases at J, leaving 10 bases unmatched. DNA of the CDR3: TGTGCCAGCACAAAGGGACAGGGGGTTTTCCCCGGGGAGCTGTTTTTT. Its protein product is CASTKGQGVFPGELFF.

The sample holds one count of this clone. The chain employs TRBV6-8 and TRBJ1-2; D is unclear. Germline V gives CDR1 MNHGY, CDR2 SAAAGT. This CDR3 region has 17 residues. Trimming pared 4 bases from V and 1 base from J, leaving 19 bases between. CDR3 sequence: CASSFSGSDLYNYGYTF. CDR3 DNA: TGTGCCAGCAGTTTCTCGGGCAGCGACCTATATAACTATGGCTACACCTTC.

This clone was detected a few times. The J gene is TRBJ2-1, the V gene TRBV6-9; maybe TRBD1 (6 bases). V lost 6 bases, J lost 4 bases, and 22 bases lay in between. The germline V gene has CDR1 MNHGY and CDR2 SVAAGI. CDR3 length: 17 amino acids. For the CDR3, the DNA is TGTGCCAGCAGCTATCTTAACAGGGCTAAGGGGTACAATGAGCAGTTCTTC. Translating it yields CASSYLNRAKGYNEQFF.

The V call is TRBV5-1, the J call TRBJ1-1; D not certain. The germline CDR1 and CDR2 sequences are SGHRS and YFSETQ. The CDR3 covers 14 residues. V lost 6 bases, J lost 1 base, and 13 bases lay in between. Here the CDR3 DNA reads TGCGCCAGCAACCTAGACGGAGCGAACACTGAAGCTTTCTTT. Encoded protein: CASNLDGANTEAFF.